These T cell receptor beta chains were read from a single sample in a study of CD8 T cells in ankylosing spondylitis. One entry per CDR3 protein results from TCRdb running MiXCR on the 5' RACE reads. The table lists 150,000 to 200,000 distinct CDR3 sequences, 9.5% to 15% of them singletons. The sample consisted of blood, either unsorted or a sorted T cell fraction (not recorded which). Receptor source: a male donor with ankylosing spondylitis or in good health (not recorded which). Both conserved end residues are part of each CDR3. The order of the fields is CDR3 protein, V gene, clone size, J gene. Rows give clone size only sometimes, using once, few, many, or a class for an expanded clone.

CASPPDGTGNGANVLTF	TRBV2	few	TRBJ2-6
CSGGVGPKNTEAFF	TRBV29-1	NA	TRBJ1-1
CASTWTSGGQETQYF	TRBV6-1	few	TRBJ2-5
CASSESGSHTDTQYF	TRBV4-1	few	TRBJ2-3
CASDQGSGEKLFF	TRBV25-1	few	TRBJ1-4
CASSSGTGNYGYTF	TRBV12-3/TRBV12-4	few	TRBJ1-2
CASSLELAGSYTGELFF	TRBV5-1	NA	TRBJ2-2
CASSDSAGTGDTEAFF	TRBV5-1	NA	TRBJ1-1
CASSSGQDNSPLHF	TRBV6-5	NA	TRBJ1-6
CASSSQENTEAFF	TRBV6-6	many	TRBJ1-1
CATSRELAGGTDTQYF	TRBV15	many	TRBJ2-3
CSAWRNTGELFF	TRBV20-1	NA	TRBJ2-2
CASSFFPGGGDTQYF	TRBV12-3/TRBV12-4	few	TRBJ2-3
CSVSGLAGGPGVNEQFF	TRBV29-1	NA	TRBJ2-1
CSARDFGAPYEQYF	TRBV20-1	NA	TRBJ2-7
CASSFNGESSGANVLTF	TRBV27	few	TRBJ2-6
CASSGMADTQYF	TRBV5-6	few	TRBJ2-3
CASSGTGDYEQYF	TRBV2	NA	TRBJ2-7
CSARSISRELPLEQYF	TRBV20-1	NA	TRBJ2-7
CASSFRGGRQEAFF	TRBV27	NA	TRBJ1-1
CASSDAGPSYEQYF	TRBV10-2	few	TRBJ2-7
CASGLSGDFYGYTF	TRBV12-5	NA	TRBJ1-2
CASSLGQGLPYEQYF	TRBV28	few	TRBJ2-7
CSVVLTDRGYEQYF	TRBV29-1	NA	TRBJ2-7
CASSVLNTEAFF	TRBV6-1	NA	TRBJ1-1
CASSSTTSGEQFF	TRBV12-3/TRBV12-4	many	TRBJ2-1
CASSLATSGKETQYF	TRBV7-7	few	TRBJ2-5